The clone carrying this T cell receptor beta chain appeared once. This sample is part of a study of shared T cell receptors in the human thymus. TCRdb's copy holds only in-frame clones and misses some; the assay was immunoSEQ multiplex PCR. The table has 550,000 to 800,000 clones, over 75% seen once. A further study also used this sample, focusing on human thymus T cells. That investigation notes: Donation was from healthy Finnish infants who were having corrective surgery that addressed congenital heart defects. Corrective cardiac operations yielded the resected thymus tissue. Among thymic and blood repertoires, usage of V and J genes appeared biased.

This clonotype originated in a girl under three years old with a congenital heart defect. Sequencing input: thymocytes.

The CDR3 DNA reads TGTGCCAGCAGTTTAATAGCGGGGGACCCGGGGGAGACCCAGTACTTC. Translating it yields CASSLIAGDPGETQYF. J is TRBJ2-5 and V is TRBV28; 9 nucleotides agree with TRBD2. Looked up from germline, CDR1 is MDHEN and CDR2 is SYDVKM. The ends lost 2 bases at V and 5 bases at J; junction bases unmatched: 9. The CDR3 totals 16 residues.